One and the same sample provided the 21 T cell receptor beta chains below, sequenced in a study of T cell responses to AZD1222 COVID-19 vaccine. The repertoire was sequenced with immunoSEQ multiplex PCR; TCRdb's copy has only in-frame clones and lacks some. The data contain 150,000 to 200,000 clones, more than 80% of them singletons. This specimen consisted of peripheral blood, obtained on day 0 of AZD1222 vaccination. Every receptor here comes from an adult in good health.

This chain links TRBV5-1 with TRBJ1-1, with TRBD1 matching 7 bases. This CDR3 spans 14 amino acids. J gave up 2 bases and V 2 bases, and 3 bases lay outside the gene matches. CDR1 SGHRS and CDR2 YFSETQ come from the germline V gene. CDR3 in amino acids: CASSLQGINTEAFF. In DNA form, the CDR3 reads TGCGCCAGCAGCTTACAGGGGATTAACACTGAAGCTTTCTTT.

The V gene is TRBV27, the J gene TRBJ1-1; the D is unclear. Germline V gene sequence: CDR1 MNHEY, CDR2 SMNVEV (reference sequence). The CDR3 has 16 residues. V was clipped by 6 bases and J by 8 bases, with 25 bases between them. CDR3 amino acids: CASRLKVAAAVSEAFF. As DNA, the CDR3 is TGTGCCAGCAGGCTGAAAGTCGCGGCGGCAGTGAGCGAAGCTTTCTTT.

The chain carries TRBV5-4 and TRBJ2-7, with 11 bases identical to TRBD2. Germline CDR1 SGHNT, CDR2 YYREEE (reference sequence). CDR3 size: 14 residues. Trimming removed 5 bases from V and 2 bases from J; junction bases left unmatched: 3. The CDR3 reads CASRLAGGPYEQYF. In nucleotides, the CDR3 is TGTGCCAGCAGATTAGCGGGGGGGCCCTACGAGCAGTACTTC.

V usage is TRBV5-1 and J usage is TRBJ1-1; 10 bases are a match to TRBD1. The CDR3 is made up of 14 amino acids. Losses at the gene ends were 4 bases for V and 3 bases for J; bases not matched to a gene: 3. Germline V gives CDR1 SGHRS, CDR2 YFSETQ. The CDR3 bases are TGCGCCAGCAGCGAGACAGGGGGCTACACTGAAGCTTTCTTT. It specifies CASSETGGYTEAFF.

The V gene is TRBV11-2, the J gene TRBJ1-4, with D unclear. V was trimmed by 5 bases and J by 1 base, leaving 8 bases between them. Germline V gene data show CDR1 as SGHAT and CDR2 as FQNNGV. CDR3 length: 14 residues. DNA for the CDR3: TGTGCCAGCAGCCCCCACGTAACTAATGAAAAACTGTTTTTT. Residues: CASSPHVTNEKLFF.

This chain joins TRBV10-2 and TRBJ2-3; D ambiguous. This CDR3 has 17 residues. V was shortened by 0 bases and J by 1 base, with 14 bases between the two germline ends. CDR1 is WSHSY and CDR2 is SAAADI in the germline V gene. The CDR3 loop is CASSESIGSLGTDTQYF. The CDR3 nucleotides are TGCGCCAGCAGTGAGTCGATAGGAAGCCTCGGCACAGATACGCAGTATTTT.

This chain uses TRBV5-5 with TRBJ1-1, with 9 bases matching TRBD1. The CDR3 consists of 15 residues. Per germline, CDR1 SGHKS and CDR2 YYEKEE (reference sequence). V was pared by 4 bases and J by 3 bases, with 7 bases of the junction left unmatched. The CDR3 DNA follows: TGTGCCAGCAGCCCGACAGGGGGTCGGGACACTGAAGCTTTCTTT. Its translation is CASSPTGGRDTEAFF.

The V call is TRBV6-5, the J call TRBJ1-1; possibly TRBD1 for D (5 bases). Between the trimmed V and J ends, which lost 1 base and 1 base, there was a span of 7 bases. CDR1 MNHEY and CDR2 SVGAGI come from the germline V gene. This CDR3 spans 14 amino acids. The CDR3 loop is CASSYLDRNTEAFF. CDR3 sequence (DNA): TGTGCCAGCAGTTACTTAGACAGGAACACTGAAGCTTTCTTT.

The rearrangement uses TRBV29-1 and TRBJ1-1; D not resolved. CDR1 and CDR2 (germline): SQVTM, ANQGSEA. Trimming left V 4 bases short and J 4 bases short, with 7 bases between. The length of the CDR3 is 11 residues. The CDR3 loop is CSVGRPTEAFF. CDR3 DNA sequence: TGCAGCGTTGGTAGACCCACTGAAGCTTTCTTT.

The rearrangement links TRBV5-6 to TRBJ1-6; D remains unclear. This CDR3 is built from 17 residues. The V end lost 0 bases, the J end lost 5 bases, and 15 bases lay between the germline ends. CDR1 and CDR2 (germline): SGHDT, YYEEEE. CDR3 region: CASSLGGRVSNNSPLHF. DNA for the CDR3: TGTGCCAGCAGCTTGGGGGGAAGAGTCAGTAATAATTCACCCCTCCACTTT.

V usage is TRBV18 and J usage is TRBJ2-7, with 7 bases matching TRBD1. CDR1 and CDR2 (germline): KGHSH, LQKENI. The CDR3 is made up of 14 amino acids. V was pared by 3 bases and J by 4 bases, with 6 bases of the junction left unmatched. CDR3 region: CASSPRDSSYEQYF. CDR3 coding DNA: TGTGCCAGCTCACCCCGGGACAGTTCTTACGAGCAGTACTTC.

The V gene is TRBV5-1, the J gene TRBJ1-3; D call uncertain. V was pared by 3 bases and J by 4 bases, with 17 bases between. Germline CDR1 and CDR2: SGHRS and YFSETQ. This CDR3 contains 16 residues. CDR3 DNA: TGCGCCAGCAGCTCCAATGCCCTGGCAGGCGGAAACACCATATATTTT. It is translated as CASSSNALAGGNTIYF. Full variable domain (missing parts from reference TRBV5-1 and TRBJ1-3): KAGVTQTPRYLIKTRGQQVTLSCSPISGHRSVSWYQQTPGQGLQFLFEYFSETQRNKGNFPGRFSGRQFSNSRSEMNVSTLELGDSALYLCASSSNALAGGNTIYFGEGSWLTVV.

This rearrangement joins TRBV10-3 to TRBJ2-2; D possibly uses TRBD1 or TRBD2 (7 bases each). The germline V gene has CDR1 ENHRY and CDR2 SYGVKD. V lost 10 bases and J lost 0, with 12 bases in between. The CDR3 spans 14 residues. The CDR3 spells CATGGTANTGELFF. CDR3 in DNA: TGTGCCACCGGGGGGACAGCGAACACCGGGGAGCTGTTTTTT.

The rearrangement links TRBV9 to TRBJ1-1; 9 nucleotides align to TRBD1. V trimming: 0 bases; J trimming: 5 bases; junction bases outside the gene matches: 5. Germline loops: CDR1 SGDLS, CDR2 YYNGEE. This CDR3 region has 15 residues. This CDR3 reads CASSVGQGVGTEAFF. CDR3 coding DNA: TGTGCCAGCAGCGTAGGACAGGGGGTAGGGACTGAAGCTTTCTTT. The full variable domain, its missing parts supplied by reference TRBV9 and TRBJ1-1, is DSGVTQTPKHLITATGQRVTLRCSPRSGDLSVYWYQQSLDQGLQFLIQYYNGEERAKGNILERFSAQQFPDLHSELNLSSLELGDSALYFCASSVGQGVGTEAFFGQGTRLTVV.

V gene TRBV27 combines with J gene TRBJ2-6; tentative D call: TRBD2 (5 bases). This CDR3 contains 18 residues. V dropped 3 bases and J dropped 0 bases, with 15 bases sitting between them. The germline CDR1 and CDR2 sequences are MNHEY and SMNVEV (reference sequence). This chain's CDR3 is CASSFLWTPYSGANVLTF. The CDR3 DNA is TGTGCCAGCAGTTTTTTGTGGACTCCCTACTCTGGGGCCAACGTCCTGACTTTC.

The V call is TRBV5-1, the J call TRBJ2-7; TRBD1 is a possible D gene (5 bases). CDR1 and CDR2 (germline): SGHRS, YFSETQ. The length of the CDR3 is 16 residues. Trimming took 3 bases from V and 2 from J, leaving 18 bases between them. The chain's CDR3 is CASSSQTVQNTYEQYF. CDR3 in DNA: TGCGCCAGCAGCTCACAGACAGTACAAAATACCTACGAGCAGTACTTC.

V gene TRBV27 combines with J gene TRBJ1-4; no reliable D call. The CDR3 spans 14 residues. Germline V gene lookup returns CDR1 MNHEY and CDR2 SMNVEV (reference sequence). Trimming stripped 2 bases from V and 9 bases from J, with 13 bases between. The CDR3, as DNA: TGTGCCAGCAGTTTAAAGACCAATAGGAAAAAACTGTTTTTT. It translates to CASSLKTNRKKLFF.

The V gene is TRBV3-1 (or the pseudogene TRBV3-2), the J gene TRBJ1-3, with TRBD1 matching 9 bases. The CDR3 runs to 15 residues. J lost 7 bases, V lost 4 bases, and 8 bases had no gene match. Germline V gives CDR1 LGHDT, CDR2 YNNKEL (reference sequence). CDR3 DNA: TGTGCCAGCAGCCGGGAACAGGGGGCCGCGAACACCATATATTTT. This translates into CASSREQGAANTIYF.

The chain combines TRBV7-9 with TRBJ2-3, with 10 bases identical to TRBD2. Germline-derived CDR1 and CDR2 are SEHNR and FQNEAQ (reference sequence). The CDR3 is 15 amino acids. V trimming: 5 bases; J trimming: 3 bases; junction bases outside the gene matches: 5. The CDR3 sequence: CASSPGTSETDTQYF. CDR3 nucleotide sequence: TGTGCCAGCAGCCCCGGGACTAGCGAAACAGATACGCAGTATTTT. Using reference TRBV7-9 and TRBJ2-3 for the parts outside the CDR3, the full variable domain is DTGVSQNPRHKITKRGQNVTFRCDPISEHNRLYWYRQTLGQGPEFLTYFQNEAQLEKSRLLSDRFSAERPKGSFSTLEIQRTEQGDSAMYLCASSPGTSETDTQYFGPGTRLTVL.

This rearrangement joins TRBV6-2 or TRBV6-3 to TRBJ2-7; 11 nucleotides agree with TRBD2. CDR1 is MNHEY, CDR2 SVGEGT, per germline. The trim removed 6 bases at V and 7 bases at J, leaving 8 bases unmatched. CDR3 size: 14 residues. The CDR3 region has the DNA TGTGCCAGCAGCGGGACTAGCGGTTCAGATGAGCAGTACTTC. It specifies CASSGTSGSDEQYF.

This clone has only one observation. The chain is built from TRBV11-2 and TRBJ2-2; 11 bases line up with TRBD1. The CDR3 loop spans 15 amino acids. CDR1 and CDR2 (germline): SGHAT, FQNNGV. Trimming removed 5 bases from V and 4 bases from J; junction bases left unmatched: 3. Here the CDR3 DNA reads TGTGCCAGCAGCATCGGGACAGGGGGCACCGGGGAGCTGTTTTTT. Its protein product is CASSIGTGGTGELFF.